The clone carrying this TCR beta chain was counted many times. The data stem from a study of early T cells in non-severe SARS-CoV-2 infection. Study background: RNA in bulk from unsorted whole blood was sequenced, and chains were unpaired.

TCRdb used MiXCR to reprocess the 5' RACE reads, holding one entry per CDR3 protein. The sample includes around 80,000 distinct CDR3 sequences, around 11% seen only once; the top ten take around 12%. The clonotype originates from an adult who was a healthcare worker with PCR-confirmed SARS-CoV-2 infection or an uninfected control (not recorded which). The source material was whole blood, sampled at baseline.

CDR3 loop: CASSLADSSDTQYF. The CDR3 DNA sequence: TGTGCCAGCAGCTTAGCCGACAGTTCAGATACGCAGTATTTT. This rearrangement joins TRBV7-7 to TRBJ2-3; TRBD1 might be the D (5 bases). Germline assignment: CDR1 SSHAT and CDR2 FNYEAQ (reference sequence). The CDR3 runs 14 residues. The germline V and J ends were trimmed by 0 bases and 4 bases, with 8 bases remaining between them. The full variable domain, rest sourced from reference TRBV7-7 and TRBJ2-3, is GAGVSQSPRYKVTKRGQDVTLRCDPISSHATLYWYQQALGQGPEFLTYFNYEAQPDKSGLPSDRFSAERPEGSISTLTIQRTEQRDSAMYRCASSLADSSDTQYFGPGTRLTVL.